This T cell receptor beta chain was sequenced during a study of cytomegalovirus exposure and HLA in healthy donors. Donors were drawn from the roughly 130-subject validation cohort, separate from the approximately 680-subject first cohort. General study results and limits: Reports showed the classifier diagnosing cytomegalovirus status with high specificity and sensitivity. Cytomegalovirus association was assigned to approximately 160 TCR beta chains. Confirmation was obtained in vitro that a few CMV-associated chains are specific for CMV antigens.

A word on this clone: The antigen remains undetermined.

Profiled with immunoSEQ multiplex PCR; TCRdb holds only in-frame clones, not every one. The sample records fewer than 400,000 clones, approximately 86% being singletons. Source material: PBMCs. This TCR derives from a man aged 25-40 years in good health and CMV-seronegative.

CDR3 sequence (DNA): TGTGCCAGCAGTAACCCGGGACAGGGTAGGGAAAAACTGTTTTTT. Its protein is CASSNPGQGREKLFF. The chain carries TRBV6-5 and TRBJ1-4; TRBD1 agrees at 9 bases. Trimming at V came to 5 bases and at J to 8 bases, leaving 9 bases not matched to a gene. The CDR3 has 15 amino acids. Germline lookup yields CDR1 MNHEY and CDR2 SVGAGI.